This TCR beta chain was observed in a study of CD8 T cells in ankylosing spondylitis. The study, taken as a whole, reports: Significantly higher representation of disease-linked clones was reported for matched ankylosing spondylitis synovial fluid.

V lost 0 bases and J lost 9, with 15 bases in between. CDR3 length equals 15 residues. Construction of TCR beta libraries was performed using quantitative 5'-RACE with molecular barcodes. TCRdb re-called the 5' RACE reads with MiXCR, one entry per CDR3 protein. The sample has 230,000 or so distinct CDR3 sequences; more than 20% are singletons. In regard to this clonotype: Its antigen is unknown.

This TCR derives from a male donor with ankylosing spondylitis or in good health (not recorded which). Material for sequencing was blood, either unsorted or a sorted T cell fraction (not recorded which). The chain is built from TRBV12-3 or TRBV12-4 and TRBJ2-1, with a tentative D call TRBD1 (5 bases). Written as DNA, the CDR3 is TGTGCCAGCAGTTTAGCGCGAGTAGGGGTGGGTGAGCAGTTCTTC. Translation: CASSLARVGVGEQFF.